Below, 20 T cell receptor beta chains from the same sample are listed, as sequenced in a study of T cells expressing NK-cell markers. Following a re-call of the 5' RACE reads, TCRdb has one entry per CDR3 protein and lacks DNA. This table holds around 470,000 distinct CDR3 sequences. What was sequenced was blood T cells: a sorted CD56 or NKG2C T cell subset, CD4+ or CD8+ T cells, or bulk PBMC T cells (not recorded which). All receptors derive from a woman aged 45-59 years in good health.

The chain combines TRBV4-2 with TRBJ2-1; TCRdb picks TRBD2, but there is no DNA to check that call. The CDR3 runs 18 residues. CDR1 and CDR2 from the germline V gene are LGHNA and YNFKEQ. This CDR3 reads CASSQFLAGGSSYNEQFF.

The CDR3 loop is CASSHPGASETQYF. V usage is TRBV2 and J usage is TRBJ2-5; TCRdb names TRBD1, which stays unverified in the absence of DNA. The germline CDR1 and CDR2 sequences are SNHLY and FYNNEI. This CDR3 is 14 amino acids long.

V and J are TRBV7-9 and TRBJ2-7; the D call from TCRdb, TRBD2, cannot be confirmed without DNA. The CDR3 runs to 16 residues. CDR1 is SEHNR, CDR2 FQNEAQ, per germline (reference sequence). This chain's CDR3 is CASSLAIADVTYEQYF.

V gene TRBV20-1 combines with J gene TRBJ2-5; TCRdb's assignment of TRBD2 cannot be checked, as there is no DNA. The length of the CDR3 is 14 residues. CDR1 is DFQATT, CDR2 SNEGSKA, per germline (reference sequence). CDR3 amino acids: CSARAAASPETQYF.

V is TRBV5-1 and J is TRBJ2-1; the D gene TCRdb calls, TRBD2, cannot be checked with no DNA. The CDR3 spans 15 residues. From germline, CDR1 is SGHRS and CDR2 YFSETQ. CDR3 region: CASSKPGLAGGPPFF. Full variable domain (remainder filled in from reference TRBV5-1 and TRBJ2-1): KAGVTQTPRYLIKTRGQQVTLSCSPISGHRSVSWYQQTPGQGLQFLFEYFSETQRNKGNFPGRFSGRQFSNSRSEMNVSTLELGDSALYLCASSKPGLAGGPPFFGPGTRLTVL.

The V gene is TRBV5-6, the J gene TRBJ2-1. CDR1 is SGHDT, CDR2 YYEEEE, per germline. The CDR3 covers 14 residues. The CDR3 reads CASSWDRGYNEQFF. Full variable domain (outside the CDR3, taken from reference TRBV5-6 and TRBJ2-1): DAGVTQSPTHLIKTRGQQVTLRCSPKSGHDTVSWYQQALGQGPQFIFQYYEEEERQRGNFPDRFSGHQFPNYSSELNVNALLLGDSALYLCASSWDRGYNEQFFGPGTRLTVL.

The chain employs TRBV12-3 or TRBV12-4 and TRBJ2-1; TCRdb indicates TRBD2, and absent DNA this call remains unverified. This CDR3 spans 18 amino acids. CDR3: CASTKGLAGGVSYNEQFF.

V gene TRBV15 combines with J gene TRBJ2-3; TCRdb selects TRBD2, and the lack of DNA leaves this call unchecked. The CDR3 loop spans 15 amino acids. Germline lookup yields CDR1 LNHNV and CDR2 YYDKDF (reference sequence). This CDR3 is CATSNRDYGTDTQYF.

The rearrangement links TRBV24-1 to TRBJ2-3; TCRdb indicates TRBD2, and absent DNA this call remains unverified. CDR1 KGHDR and CDR2 SFDVKD come from the germline V gene. The CDR3 contains 15 residues. The CDR3 loop reads CATSDLVAGGYTQYF.

The V and J genes are TRBV12-3 or TRBV12-4 and TRBJ2-7; TCRdb's assignment of TRBD1 cannot be checked, as there is no DNA. The CDR3 is 17 amino acids. This CDR3 is CASSLALAGLSIYEQYF.

The chain couples TRBV5-1 to TRBJ2-3. The germline gives CDR1 SGHRS, CDR2 YFSETQ. CDR3 length: 13 residues. The CDR3 reads CASWGPNTDTQYF.

V gene TRBV10-1 combines with J gene TRBJ2-3; TCRdb picks TRBD1, but there is no DNA to check that call. Germline CDR1 is WNHNN and CDR2 is SYGVQD (reference sequence). CDR3 length: 14 residues. CDR3 region: CASSESRRLSAQYF.

This chain links TRBV12-3 or TRBV12-4 with TRBJ1-2; the TRBD1 assignment by TCRdb is unverifiable without DNA. CDR3 length: 15 residues. Here the CDR3 reads CASSLTPGTGEGHTF.

The chain joins TRBV20-1 to TRBJ2-1; TCRdb's D call of TRBD2 is untestable without DNA. CDR3 size: 15 residues. The V gene's germline CDR1 is DFQATT and CDR2 SNEGSKA (reference sequence). The CDR3 sequence: CSASAISGHGDEQFF.

J is TRBJ2-4 and V is TRBV29-1; the D call from TCRdb, TRBD1, cannot be confirmed without DNA. Per the germline V gene, CDR1 is SQVTM and CDR2 is ANQGSEA. The CDR3 loop spans 15 amino acids. The CDR3 sequence: CSVRTGWVAKNIQYF.

The chain couples TRBV5-1 to TRBJ2-7; TCRdb names TRBD2, which stays unverified in the absence of DNA. The germline CDR1 and CDR2 sequences are SGHRS and YFSETQ. The CDR3 has 15 residues. The chain's CDR3 is CASSSSGTIAYEQYF.

The chain employs TRBV29-1 and TRBJ2-7; as DNA is missing, the TRBD2 call by TCRdb cannot be tested. The CDR3 sequence is 15 residues long. Looked up from germline, CDR1 is SQVTM and CDR2 is ANQGSEA. The CDR3 here is CSVDQGRGPSYEQYF.

The rearrangement uses TRBV20-1 and TRBJ2-4; the D call from TCRdb, TRBD2, cannot be confirmed without DNA. This CDR3 is built from 16 residues. The germline V gene encodes CDR1 DFQATT and CDR2 SNEGSKA (reference sequence). This chain's CDR3 is CSATPSVGLAKNIQYF.

The gene calls are TRBV6-9 and TRBJ2-1; TCRdb gives TRBD1 as the D gene, but with no DNA this cannot be confirmed. Germline CDR1 MNHGY, CDR2 SVAAGI. CDR3 size: 15 residues. The CDR3: CASSYTGHRVIEQFF.

The gene calls are TRBV29-1 and TRBJ2-7; TCRdb reports TRBD1, a call that lacks DNA to check it against. This CDR3 is built from 12 residues. Germline values: CDR1 SQVTM, CDR2 ANQGSEA. This chain's CDR3 is CSVGTGEAEQYF.